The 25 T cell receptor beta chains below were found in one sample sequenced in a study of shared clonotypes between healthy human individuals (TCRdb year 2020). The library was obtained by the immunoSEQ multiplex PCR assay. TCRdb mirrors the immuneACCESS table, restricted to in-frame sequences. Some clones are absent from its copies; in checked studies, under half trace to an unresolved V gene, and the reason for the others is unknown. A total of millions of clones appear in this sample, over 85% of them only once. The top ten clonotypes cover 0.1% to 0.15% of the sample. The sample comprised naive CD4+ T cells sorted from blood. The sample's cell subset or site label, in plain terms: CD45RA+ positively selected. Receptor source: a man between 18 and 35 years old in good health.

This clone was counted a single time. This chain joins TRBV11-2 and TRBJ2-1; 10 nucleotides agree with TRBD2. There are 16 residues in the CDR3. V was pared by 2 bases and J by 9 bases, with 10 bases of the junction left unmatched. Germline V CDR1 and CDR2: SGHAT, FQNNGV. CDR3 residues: CASSLYEGAGGGEQFF. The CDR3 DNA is TGTGCCAGCAGCTTATATGAGGGAGCGGGAGGGGGTGAGCAGTTCTTC.

In DNA, the CDR3 is TGTGCCAGCAGCAAGGGACTAGCGGGAGGAGATGAGACCCAGTACTTC. It yields the protein CASSKGLAGGDETQYF. V and J are TRBV5-4 and TRBJ2-5, with 15 bases identical to TRBD2. Losses at the gene ends were 4 bases for V and 5 bases for J; bases not matched to a gene: 6. From germline, CDR1 is SGHNT and CDR2 YYREEE (reference sequence). This CDR3 has 16 residues.

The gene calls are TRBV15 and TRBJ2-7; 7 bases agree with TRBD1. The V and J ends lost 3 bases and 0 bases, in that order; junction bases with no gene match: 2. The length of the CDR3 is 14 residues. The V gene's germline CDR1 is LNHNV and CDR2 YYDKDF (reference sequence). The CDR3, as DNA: TGTGCCACCAGCAGGGGACAGAACTCCTACGAGCAGTACTTC. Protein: CATSRGQNSYEQYF. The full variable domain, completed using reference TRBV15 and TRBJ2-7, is DAMVIQNPRYQVTQFGKPVTLSCSQTLNHNVMYWYQQKSSQAPKLLFHYYDKDFNNEADTPDNFQSRRPNTSFCFLDIRSPGLGDTAMYLCATSRGQNSYEQYFGPGTRLTVT.

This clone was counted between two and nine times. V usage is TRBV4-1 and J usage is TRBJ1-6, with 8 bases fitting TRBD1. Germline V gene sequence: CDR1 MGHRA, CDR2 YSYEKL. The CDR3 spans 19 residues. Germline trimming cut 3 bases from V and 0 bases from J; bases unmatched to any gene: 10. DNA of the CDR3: TGCGCCAGCAGCCAGACGGCGCAGGGGGCGAGCTCCTATAATTCACCCCTCCACTTT. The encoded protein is CASSQTAQGASSYNSPLHF.

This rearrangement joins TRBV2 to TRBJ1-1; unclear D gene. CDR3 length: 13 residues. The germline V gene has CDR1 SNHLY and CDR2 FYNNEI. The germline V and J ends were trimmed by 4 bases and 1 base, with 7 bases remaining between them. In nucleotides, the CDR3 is TGTGCCAGCAGTGGGTTGGCGAACACTGAAGCTTTCTTT. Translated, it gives CASSGLANTEAFF. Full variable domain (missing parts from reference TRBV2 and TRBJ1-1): EPEVTQTPSHQVTQMGQEVILRCVPISNHLYFYWYRQILGQKVEFLVSFYNNEISEKSEIFDDQFSVERPDGSNFTLKIRSTKLEDSAMYFCASSGLANTEAFFGQGTRLTVV.

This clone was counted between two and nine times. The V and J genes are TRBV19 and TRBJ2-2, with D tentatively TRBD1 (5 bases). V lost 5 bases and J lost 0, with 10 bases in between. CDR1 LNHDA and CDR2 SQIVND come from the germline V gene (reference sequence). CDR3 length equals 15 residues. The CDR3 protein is CASSPLTANTGELFF. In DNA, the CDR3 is TGTGCCAGTAGTCCTCTGACAGCGAACACCGGGGAGCTGTTTTTT.

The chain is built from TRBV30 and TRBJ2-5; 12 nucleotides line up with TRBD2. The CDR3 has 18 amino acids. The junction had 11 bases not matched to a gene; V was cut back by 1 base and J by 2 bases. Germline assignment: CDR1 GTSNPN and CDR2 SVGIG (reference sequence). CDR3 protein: CAWSGDSGLAGRQETQYF. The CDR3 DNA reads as TGTGCCTGGAGTGGGGACAGTGGACTAGCGGGGAGGCAAGAGACCCAGTACTTC.

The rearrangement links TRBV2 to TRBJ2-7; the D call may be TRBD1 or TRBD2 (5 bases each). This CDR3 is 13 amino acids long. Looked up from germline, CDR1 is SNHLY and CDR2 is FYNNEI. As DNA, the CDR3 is TGTGCTGGAGGCCGGGGCCCTAACTACGAGCAGTACTTC. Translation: CAGGRGPNYEQYF.

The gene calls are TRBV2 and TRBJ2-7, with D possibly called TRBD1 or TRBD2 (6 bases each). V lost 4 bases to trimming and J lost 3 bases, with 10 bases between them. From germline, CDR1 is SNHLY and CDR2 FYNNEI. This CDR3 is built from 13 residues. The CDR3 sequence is CASSVGGGYEQYF. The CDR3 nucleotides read TGTGCCAGCAGTGTCGGAGGGGGCTACGAGCAGTACTTC.

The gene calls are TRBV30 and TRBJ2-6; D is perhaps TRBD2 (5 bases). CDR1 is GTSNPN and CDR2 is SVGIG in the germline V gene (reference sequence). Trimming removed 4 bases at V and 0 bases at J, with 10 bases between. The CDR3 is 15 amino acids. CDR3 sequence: CAWMKRLSGANVLTF. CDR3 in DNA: TGTGCCTGGATGAAGCGGCTCTCTGGGGCCAACGTCCTGACTTTC.

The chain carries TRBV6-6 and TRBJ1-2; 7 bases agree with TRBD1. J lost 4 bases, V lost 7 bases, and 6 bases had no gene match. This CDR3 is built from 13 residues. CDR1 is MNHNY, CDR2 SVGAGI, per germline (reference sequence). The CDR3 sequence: CASTPDRTYGYTF. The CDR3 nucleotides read TGTGCCAGCACCCCGGACAGGACCTATGGCTACACCTTC.

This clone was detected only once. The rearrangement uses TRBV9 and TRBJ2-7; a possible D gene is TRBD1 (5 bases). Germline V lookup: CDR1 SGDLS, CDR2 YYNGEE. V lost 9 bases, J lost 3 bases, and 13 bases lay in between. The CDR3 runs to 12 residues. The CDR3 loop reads CAIRPTDYEQYF. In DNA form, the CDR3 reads TGTGCCATCAGGCCGACAGACTACGAGCAGTACTTC.

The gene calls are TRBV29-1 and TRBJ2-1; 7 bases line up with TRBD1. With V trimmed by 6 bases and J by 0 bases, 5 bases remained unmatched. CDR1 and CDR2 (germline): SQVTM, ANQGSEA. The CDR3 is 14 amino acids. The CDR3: CSVDRTVSYNEQFF. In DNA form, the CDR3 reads TGCAGCGTGGACAGGACAGTCTCCTACAATGAGCAGTTCTTC.

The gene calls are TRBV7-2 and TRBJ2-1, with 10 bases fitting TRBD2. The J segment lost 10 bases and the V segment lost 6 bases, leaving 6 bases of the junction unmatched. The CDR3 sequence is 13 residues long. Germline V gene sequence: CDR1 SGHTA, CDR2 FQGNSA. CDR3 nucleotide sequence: TGTGCCAGCAGGACTAGCGGGTTGGTAGAGCAGTTCTTC. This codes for CASRTSGLVEQFF.

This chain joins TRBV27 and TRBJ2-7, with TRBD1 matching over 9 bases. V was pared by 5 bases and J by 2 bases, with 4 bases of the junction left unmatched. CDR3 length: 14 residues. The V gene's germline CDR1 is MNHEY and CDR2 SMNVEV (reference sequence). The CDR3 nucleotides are TGTGCCAGCAGTATTCACAGGGGGCCCTACGAGCAGTACTTC. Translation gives CASSIHRGPYEQYF.

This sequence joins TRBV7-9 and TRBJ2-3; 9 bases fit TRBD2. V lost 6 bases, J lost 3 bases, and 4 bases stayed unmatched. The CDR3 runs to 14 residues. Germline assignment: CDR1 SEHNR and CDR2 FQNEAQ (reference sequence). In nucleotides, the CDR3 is TGTGCCAGCAGGCGGACTAGCGAAACAGATACGCAGTATTTT. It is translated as CASRRTSETDTQYF.

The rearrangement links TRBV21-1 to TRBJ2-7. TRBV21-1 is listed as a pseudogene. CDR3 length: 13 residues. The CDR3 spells CARGGRREYEQYF. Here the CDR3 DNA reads TGTGCCAGGGGGGGCAGGAGGGAGTACGAGCAGTACTTC.

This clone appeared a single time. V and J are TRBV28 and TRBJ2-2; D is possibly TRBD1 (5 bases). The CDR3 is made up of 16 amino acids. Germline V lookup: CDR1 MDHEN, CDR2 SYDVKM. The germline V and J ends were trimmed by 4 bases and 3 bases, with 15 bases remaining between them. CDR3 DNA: TGTGCCAGCAGTTCGGTCTGGGGCCGGGACACCGGGGAGCTGTTTTTT. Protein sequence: CASSSVWGRDTGELFF.

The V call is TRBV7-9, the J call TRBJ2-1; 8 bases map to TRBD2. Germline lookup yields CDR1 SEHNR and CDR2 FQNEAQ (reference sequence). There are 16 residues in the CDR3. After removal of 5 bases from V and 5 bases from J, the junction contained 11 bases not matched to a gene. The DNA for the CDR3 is TGTGCCAGCAGCCCTATGAGCGGGAGTCACAACAATGAGCAGTTCTTC. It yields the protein CASSPMSGSHNNEQFF.

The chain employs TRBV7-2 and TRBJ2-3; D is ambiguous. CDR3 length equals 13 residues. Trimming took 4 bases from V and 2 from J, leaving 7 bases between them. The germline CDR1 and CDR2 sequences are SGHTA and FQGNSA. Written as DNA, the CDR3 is TGTGCCAGCAGCTCGGCATACACAGATACGCAGTATTTT. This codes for CASSSAYTDTQYF.

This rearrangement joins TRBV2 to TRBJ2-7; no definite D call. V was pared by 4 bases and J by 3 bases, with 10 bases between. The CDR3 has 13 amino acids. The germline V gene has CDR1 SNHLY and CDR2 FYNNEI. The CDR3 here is CASSASPGYEQYF. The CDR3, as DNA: TGTGCCAGCAGTGCCAGTCCAGGCTACGAGCAGTACTTC.

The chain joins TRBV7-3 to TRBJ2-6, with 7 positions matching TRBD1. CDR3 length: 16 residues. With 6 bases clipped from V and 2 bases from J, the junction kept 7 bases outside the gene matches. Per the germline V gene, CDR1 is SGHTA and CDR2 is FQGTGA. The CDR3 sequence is CASSFYQGAGANVLTF. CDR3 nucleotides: TGTGCCAGCAGTTTCTACCAGGGGGCTGGGGCCAACGTCCTGACTTTC.

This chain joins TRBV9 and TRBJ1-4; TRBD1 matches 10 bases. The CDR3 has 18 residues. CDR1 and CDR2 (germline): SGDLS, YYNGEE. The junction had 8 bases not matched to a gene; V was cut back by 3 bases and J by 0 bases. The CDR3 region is CASSAGTGAKATNEKLFF. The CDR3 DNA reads TGTGCCAGCAGCGCAGGGACAGGGGCTAAGGCAACTAATGAAAAACTGTTTTTT. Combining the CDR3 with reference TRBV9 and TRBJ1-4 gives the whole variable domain DSGVTQTPKHLITATGQRVTLRCSPRSGDLSVYWYQQSLDQGLQFLIQYYNGEERAKGNILERFSAQQFPDLHSELNLSSLELGDSALYFCASSAGTGAKATNEKLFFGSGTQLSVL.

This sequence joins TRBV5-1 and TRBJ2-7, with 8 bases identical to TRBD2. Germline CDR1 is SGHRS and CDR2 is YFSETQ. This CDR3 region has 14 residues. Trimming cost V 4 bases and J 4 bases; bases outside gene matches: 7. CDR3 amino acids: CASSPSGRRYEQYF. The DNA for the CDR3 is TGCGCCAGCAGCCCCAGCGGGAGAAGATACGAGCAGTACTTC.

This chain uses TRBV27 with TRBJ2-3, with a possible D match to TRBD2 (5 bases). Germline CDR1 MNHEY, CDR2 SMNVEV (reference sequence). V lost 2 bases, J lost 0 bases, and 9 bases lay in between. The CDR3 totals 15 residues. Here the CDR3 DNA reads TGTGCCAGCAGTTTACGGGCGGGTAGCACAGATACGCAGTATTTT. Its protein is CASSLRAGSTDTQYF.